This T cell receptor (beta chain) appears in the sequencing data of a study of metastatic and nonmetastatic thyroid tumors. Looking at the study overall: Where malignant and benign thyroid patients were concerned, repertoires were compared across blood and tumor or nodule tissue. The study, taken as a whole, reports: Malignant thyroid tumors reportedly exceeded benign nodules significantly in TCR beta diversity, with the difference appearing in blood and tumor.

No treatment had been given to any patient before thyroid surgery. The CDR3 is 15 amino acids. V lost 5 bases and J lost 2; bases outside the gene matches: 5. Germline assignment: CDR1 SGHAT and CDR2 FQDESV (reference sequence). A word on this clone: Its specificity is not known.

TCRdb re-analyzed the PCR reads using MiXCR. Altogether 5,500 to 8,000 clones are present, more than 25% being singletons, with the ten largest covering about a fifth. This TCR was recovered from a female donor with papillary thyroid cancer or a benign thyroid nodule (not recorded which). Some clones in this sample may be carry-over from other donors' samples. J is TRBJ2-1 and V is TRBV11-1; 8 bases fit TRBD2. The sequenced material came from tumor tissue. The CDR3 sequence is CASSPGGTAYNEQFF. DNA of the CDR3: TGTGCCAGCAGCCCGGGGGGGACTGCCTACAATGAGCAGTTCTTC.